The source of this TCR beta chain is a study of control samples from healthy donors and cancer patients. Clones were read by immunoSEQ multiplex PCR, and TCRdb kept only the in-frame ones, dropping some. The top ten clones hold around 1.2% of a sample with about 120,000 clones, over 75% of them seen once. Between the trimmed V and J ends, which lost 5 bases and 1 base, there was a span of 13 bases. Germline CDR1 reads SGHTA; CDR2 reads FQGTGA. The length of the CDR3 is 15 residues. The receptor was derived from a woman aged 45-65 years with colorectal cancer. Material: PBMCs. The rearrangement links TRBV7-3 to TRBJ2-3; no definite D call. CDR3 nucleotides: TGTGCCAGCAGCGCGACTCCTCAACGCACAGATACGCAGTATTTT. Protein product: CASSATPQRTDTQYF.